This entry concerns a single T cell receptor (beta chain). These data originate in a study of identical twins. Per germline, CDR1 DFQATT and CDR2 SNEGSKA (reference sequence). V was clipped by 5 bases and J by 5 bases; unmatched bases: 10. The CDR3 is 16 residues long. MiXCR, applied by TCRdb to the 5' RACE reads, yields one record per CDR3 protein. Counted here are some 97,000 distinct CDR3 sequences, 5.9% occurring once; the ten biggest clones make up over 9.5%. This chain joins TRBV20-1 and TRBJ2-5, with 14 bases fitting TRBD2. This sequence originates from a woman aged 45-60 years in good health. The sample comprised memory T cells sorted from blood. The CDR3 DNA sequence: TGCAGTGCTCCTCGACTAGCGGGAGGGTCTGGGGAGACCCAGTACTTC. This gives the protein CSAPRLAGGSGETQYF.